The rows below give T cell receptor beta chains drawn from one sample of a study of T cell responses to AZD1222 COVID-19 vaccine. Method: immunoSEQ multiplex PCR; TCRdb's copy keeps in-frame clones and lacks some. The sample shows under 150,000 clones, more than 90% of them seen only once. The specimen comprised peripheral blood, sampled on day 0 of AZD1222 vaccination. Receptors were obtained from an adult in good health. The conserved cysteine and the conserved F or W are not part of the CDR3 here.

j_gene,v_gene,CDR3aa
TRBJ1-1,TRBV5-4,ASSSAGEEAF
TRBJ2-1,TRBV5-1,ASSLATSGRGNEQF
TRBJ2-3,TRBV5-4,ASSLVWTGTDTQY
TRBJ1-6,TRBV21-1,ASSKGGTGVFSYNSPLH
TRBJ1-3,TRBV6-5,ASSYSISGTRNTIY
TRBJ2-5,TRBV28,ASSGPGHQETQY
TRBJ1-2,TRBV19,ASSIPGRDGYT
TRBJ1-6,TRBV18,ASSPRRVDNSPLH
TRBJ2-7,TRBV29-1,SVAFTGTYEQY
TRBJ1-2,TRBV7-9,ASSLALYGYT
TRBJ2-2,TRBV18,ASSLGQETGELF
TRBJ2-1,TRBV7-9,ASSSWGLADDEQF
TRBJ2-7,TRBV6-5,ASSYIGRSSYEQY
TRBJ2-7,TRBV30,AWSVSSGRAKLLPYEQY
TRBJ1-1,TRBV7-6,ASSLLEGNTEAF
TRBJ2-7,TRBV27,ASSFGGARVYEQY
TRBJ1-1,TRBV6-6,ASSYAWGNTEAF
TRBJ2-1,TRBV6-2/TRBV6-3,ASSSYGTSSSRSYNEQF
TRBJ2-1,TRBV19,ASTPSHTANNEQF
TRBJ2-7,TRBV19,ASKPGTGAYEQY
TRBJ1-5,TRBV5-5,ASSLAPSVQSNQPQH
TRBJ2-5,TRBV7-7,ASSRTSGRSETQY
TRBJ1-1,TRBV9,ASSVRQNTEAF
TRBJ2-5,TRBV6-6,ASSPGTSGPFWETQY
TRBJ2-7,TRBV5-6,ASSRQGESLWGEQY
TRBJ1-5,TRBV29-1,SVAAGNQPQH
TRBJ2-2,TRBV5-1,ASSLGGIRQDRNTGELF
TRBJ2-7,TRBV18,ASSPSGTRVEQY
TRBJ1-3,TRBV6-5,ASSYSRGLGNTIY
TRBJ2-5,TRBV5-5,ASSWTGGARETQY
TRBJ1-1,TRBV28,ASSLSGSYTEAF
TRBJ2-4,TRBV7-2,ASSPGGQTWDIQY
TRBJ2-6,TRBV7-2,ASSLAGLSGANVLT
TRBJ2-1,TRBV28,ASSPNLGVTGVDEQF
TRBJ1-1,TRBV6-5,ASTQRLNTEAF